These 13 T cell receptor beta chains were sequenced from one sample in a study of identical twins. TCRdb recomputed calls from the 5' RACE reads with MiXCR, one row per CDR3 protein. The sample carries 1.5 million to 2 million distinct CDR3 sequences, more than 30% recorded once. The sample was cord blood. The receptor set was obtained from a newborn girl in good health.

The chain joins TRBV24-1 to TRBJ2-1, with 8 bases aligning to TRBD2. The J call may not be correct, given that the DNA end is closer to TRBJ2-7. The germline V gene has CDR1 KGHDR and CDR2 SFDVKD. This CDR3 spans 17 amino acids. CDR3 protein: CATSDGQSGRGYNEQYF. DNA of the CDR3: TGTGCCACCAGTGATGGTCAAAGCGGGAGAGGCTACAATGAGCAGTACTTC.

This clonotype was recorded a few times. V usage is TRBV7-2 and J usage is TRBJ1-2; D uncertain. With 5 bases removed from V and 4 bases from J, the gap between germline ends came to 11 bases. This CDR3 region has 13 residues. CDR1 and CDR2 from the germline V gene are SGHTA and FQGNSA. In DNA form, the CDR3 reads TGTGCCAGCAGCCCGACGAATTCCTATGGCTACACCTTC. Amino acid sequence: CASSPTNSYGYTF.

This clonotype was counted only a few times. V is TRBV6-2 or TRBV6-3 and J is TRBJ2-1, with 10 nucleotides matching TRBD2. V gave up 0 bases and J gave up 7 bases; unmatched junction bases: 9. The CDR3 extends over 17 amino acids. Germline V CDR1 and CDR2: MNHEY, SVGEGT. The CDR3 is CASSYSASGRATNEQFF. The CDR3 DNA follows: TGTGCCAGCAGTTACTCGGCGAGCGGGAGGGCGACGAATGAGCAGTTCTTC.

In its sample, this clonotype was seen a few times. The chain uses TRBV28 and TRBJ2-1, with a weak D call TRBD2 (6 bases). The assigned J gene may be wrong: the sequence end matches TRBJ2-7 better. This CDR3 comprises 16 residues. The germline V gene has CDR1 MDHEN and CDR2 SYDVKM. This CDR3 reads CASTTLRGLPYNEQYF. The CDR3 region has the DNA TGTGCCAGCACAACCCTCCGAGGACTACCCTACAATGAGCAGTACTTC.

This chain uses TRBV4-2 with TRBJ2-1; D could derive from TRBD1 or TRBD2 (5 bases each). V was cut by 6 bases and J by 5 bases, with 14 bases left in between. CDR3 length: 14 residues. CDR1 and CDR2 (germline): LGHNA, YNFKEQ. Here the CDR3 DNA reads TGTGCCAGCAGGGGGACCCCCGGAAACAATGAGCAGTTCTTC. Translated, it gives CASRGTPGNNEQFF.

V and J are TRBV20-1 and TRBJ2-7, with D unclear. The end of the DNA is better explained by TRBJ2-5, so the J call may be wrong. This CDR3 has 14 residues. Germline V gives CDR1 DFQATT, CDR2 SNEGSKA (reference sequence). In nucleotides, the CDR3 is TGCAGTGCTCCCATCTCCCTGGTTCAAGAGACCCAGTACTTC. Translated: CSAPISLVQETQYF.

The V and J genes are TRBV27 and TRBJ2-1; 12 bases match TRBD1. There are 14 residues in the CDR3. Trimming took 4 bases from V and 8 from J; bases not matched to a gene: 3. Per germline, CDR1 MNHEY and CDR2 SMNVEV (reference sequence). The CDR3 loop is CASSWGTGGDEQFF. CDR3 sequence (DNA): TGTGCCAGCAGTTGGGGGACAGGGGGCGATGAGCAGTTCTTC.

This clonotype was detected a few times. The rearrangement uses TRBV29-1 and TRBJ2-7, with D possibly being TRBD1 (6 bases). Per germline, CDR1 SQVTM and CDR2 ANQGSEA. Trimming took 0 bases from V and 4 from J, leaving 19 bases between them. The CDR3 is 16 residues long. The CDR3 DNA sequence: TGCAGCGTTGAAGATTTCGGGACAAGTAGACGTTACGAGCAGTACTTC. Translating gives CSVEDFGTSRRYEQYF.

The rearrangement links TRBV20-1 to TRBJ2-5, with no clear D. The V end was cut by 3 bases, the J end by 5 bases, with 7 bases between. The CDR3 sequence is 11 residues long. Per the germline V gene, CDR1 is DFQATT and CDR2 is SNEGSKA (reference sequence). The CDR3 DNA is TGCAGTGCTAGCGACTCGGAGACCCAGTACTTC. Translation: CSASDSETQYF.

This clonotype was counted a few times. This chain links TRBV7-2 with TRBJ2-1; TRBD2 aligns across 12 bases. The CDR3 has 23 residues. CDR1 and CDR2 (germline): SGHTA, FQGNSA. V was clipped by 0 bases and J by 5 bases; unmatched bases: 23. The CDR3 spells CASSLANRSPLLPSGGVHNEQFF. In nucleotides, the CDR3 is TGTGCCAGCAGCTTAGCCAATCGCTCTCCCCTTCTCCCTAGCGGGGGGGTTCACAATGAGCAGTTCTTC.

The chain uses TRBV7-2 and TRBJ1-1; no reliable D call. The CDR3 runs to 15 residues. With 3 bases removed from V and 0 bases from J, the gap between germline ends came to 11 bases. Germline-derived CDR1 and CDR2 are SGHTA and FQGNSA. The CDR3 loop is CASSLAYTLNTEAFF. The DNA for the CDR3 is TGTGCCAGCAGCTTGGCGTACACTCTGAACACTGAAGCTTTCTTT.

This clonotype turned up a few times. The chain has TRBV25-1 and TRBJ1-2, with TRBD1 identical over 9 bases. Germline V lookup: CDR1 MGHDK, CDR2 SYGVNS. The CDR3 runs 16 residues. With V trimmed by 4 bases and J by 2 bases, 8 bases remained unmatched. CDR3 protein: CASSAQQGAGNYGYTF. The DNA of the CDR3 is TGTGCCAGCAGTGCGCAACAGGGGGCCGGGAACTATGGCTACACCTTC.

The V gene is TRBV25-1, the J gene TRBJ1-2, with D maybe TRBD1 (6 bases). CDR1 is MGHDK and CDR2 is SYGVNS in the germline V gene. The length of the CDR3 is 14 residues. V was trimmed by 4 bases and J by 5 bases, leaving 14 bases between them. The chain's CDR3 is CASSGFGGRYGYTF. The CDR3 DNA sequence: TGTGCCAGCAGTGGGTTTGGGGGCAGGTATGGCTACACCTTC.